One sample yielded the 16 T cell receptor beta chains listed below, sequenced in a study of T-cell memory formation after mild COVID-19. TCRdb reprocessed the 5' RACE reads via MiXCR and lists one record per CDR3 protein. The profile shows 150,000 to 200,000 distinct CDR3 sequences, approximately 10% of them singletons. The sample was PBMCs or a T cell subset sorted from them (not recorded which). These receptor sequences come from a man aged 18 to 29 who had mild COVID-19 (a few samples of this study predate the infection). Cell type and time point are not known.

The chain has TRBV7-6 and TRBJ2-5, with a tentative D call TRBD1 (6 bases). The germline CDR1 and CDR2 sequences are SGHVS and FNYEAQ. The V end lost 6 bases, the J end lost 2 bases, and 13 bases lay between the germline ends. This CDR3 spans 14 amino acids. Here the CDR3 DNA reads TGTGCCAGCAGACGAAGGACAGATCAAGAGACCCAGTACTTC. This encodes CASRRRTDQETQYF.

This clonotype was recorded a few times. The chain couples TRBV12-3 or TRBV12-4 to TRBJ2-2, with TRBD1 identical over 8 bases. The CDR3 is 15 residues long. The V segment lost 7 bases and the J segment 4 bases; nucleotides outside the gene matches: 8. CDR3 in DNA: TGTGCCAGCACCCGGACAGGGACTCGCACCGGGGAGCTGTTTTTT. Its protein product is CASTRTGTRTGELFF.

V is TRBV4-3 and J is TRBJ2-1; TRBD2 matches 14 bases. J gave up 0 bases and V 1 base, and 8 bases lay outside the gene matches. The V gene's germline CDR1 is LGHNA and CDR2 YSLEER. The CDR3 consists of 20 residues. The CDR3, as DNA: TGCGCCAGCAGCCAAGCCGTTGGACTAGCGGGGGGTAGCTCCTACAATGAGCAGTTCTTC. It yields the protein CASSQAVGLAGGSSYNEQFF.

This clonotype was seen only a few times. The CDR3 bases are TGCGCCAGCAGCTTGGAGGGCACCTCTTGGGGGGCCAACGTCCTGACTTTC. Translated, it gives CASSLEGTSWGANVLTF. This rearrangement joins TRBV5-1 to TRBJ2-6, with D hard to call. The V gene lost 0 bases and the J gene lost 4 bases, with 14 bases spanning the gap. CDR1 and CDR2 from the germline V gene are SGHRS and YFSETQ. The CDR3 has 17 amino acids.

This clonotype was observed a handful of times. The genes are TRBV7-2 and TRBJ2-7; 7 positions match TRBD2. This CDR3 is built from 13 residues. The trim removed 2 bases at V and 6 bases at J, leaving 4 bases unmatched. Germline loops: CDR1 SGHTA, CDR2 FQGNSA. The CDR3 spells CASSLSGAFEQYV. The DNA for the CDR3 is TGTGCCAGCAGCTTAAGCGGGGCTTTCGAGCAGTACGTC.

This clonotype appeared a few times. The chain uses TRBV2 and TRBJ2-5; either TRBD1 or TRBD2 may fit D (5 bases each). The CDR3 is made up of 14 amino acids. Germline V gives CDR1 SNHLY, CDR2 FYNNEI. V was shortened by 4 bases and J by 2 bases, with 11 bases between the two germline ends. The DNA for the CDR3 is TGTGCCAGCAGTGGGGGACCAAATCAAGAGACCCAGTACTTC. Translating gives CASSGGPNQETQYF.

This clonotype was recorded at least ten times. The chain links TRBV7-2 to TRBJ2-3; 13 positions match TRBD2. CDR1 and CDR2 from the germline V gene are SGHTA and FQGNSA. Trimming took 6 bases from V and 7 from J; bases not matched to a gene: 7. The CDR3 contains 15 residues. The CDR3 bases are TGTGCCAGCAGGATCGGACTAGCGGGGGCATATACGCAGTATTTT. Protein sequence: CASRIGLAGAYTQYF.

This chain connects TRBV7-9 to TRBJ1-3, with D uncertain. Deletions cut 5 bases from V and 4 bases from J, with 9 bases between. Per the germline V gene, CDR1 is SEHNR and CDR2 is FQNEAQ (reference sequence). The CDR3 extends over 13 amino acids. CDR3 sequence (DNA): TGTGCCAGCAGCCCCCAGTCCGGAAACACCATATATTTT. Translating gives CASSPQSGNTIYF.

This chain uses TRBV5-1 with TRBJ1-3, with a possible D match to TRBD1 (6 bases). CDR1 is SGHRS and CDR2 is YFSETQ in the germline V gene. This CDR3 has 15 residues. The V gene lost 4 bases and the J gene lost 0 bases, with 11 bases spanning the gap. CDR3 in DNA: TGCGCCAGCAGCCCGGACAGAAACTCTGGAAACACCATATATTTT. The encoded protein is CASSPDRNSGNTIYF. Combining the CDR3 with reference TRBV5-1 and TRBJ1-3 gives the whole variable domain KAGVTQTPRYLIKTRGQQVTLSCSPISGHRSVSWYQQTPGQGLQFLFEYFSETQRNKGNFPGRFSGRQFSNSRSEMNVSTLELGDSALYLCASSPDRNSGNTIYFGEGSWLTVV.

This clonotype appeared a single time. This chain uses TRBV5-1 with TRBJ2-6; 9 nucleotides align to TRBD1. V lost 5 bases and J lost 1; bases outside the gene matches: 10. Germline CDR1 and CDR2: SGHRS and YFSETQ. The CDR3 consists of 18 residues. The CDR3 region has the DNA TGCGCCAGCAGATCTTCCGGGACAGGGCCTTCTGGGGCCAACGTCCTGACTTTC. Its protein product is CASRSSGTGPSGANVLTF.

Only a few counts were recorded for this clonotype. V and J are TRBV4-1 and TRBJ1-5; D remains ambiguous. CDR1 is MGHRA and CDR2 is YSYEKL in the germline V gene. V gave up 4 bases and J gave up 3 bases, with 13 bases separating them. This CDR3 has 15 residues. This CDR3 reads CASSRSGRANQPQHF. CDR3 nucleotide sequence: TGCGCCAGCAGCCGAAGTGGGAGGGCCAATCAGCCCCAGCATTTT.

This clonotype was seen more than once but under ten times. V usage is TRBV19 and J usage is TRBJ1-1; TRBD1 agrees at 7 bases. V shed 4 bases, J shed 0 bases, and the junction held 5 bases outside the gene matches. This CDR3 region has 15 residues. Per germline, CDR1 LNHDA and CDR2 SQIVND (reference sequence). As DNA, the CDR3 is TGTGCCAGTAGTACGGGGGACAGCATGAACACTGAAGCTTTCTTT. It translates to CASSTGDSMNTEAFF.

The chain combines TRBV7-9 with TRBJ1-5; D call uncertain. The CDR3 is 13 amino acids. The germline V gene has CDR1 SEHNR and CDR2 FQNEAQ (reference sequence). The germline V and J ends were trimmed by 10 bases and 3 bases, with 13 bases remaining between them. The CDR3 loop is CATRDTANQPQHF. The CDR3, as DNA: TGTGCCACTAGAGACACGGCCAATCAGCCCCAGCATTTT.

With regard to this clonotype: Relative to the germline gene, one junction end is altered; a read error may explain this. V usage is TRBV7-2 and J usage is TRBJ2-1; perhaps TRBD2 as D (6 bases). Germline V gene sequence: CDR1 SGHTA, CDR2 FQGNSA. This CDR3 is built from 15 residues. CDR3 in amino acids: CAISLDGGTWNEQFF. The CDR3 DNA reads as TGTGCCATCAGCTTAGACGGGGGTACGTGGAATGAGCAGTTCTTC.

This clonotype was seen a few times. The rearrangement joins TRBV11-2 to TRBJ1-1; 7 positions agree with TRBD1. The CDR3 consists of 15 residues. Germline V gene sequence: CDR1 SGHAT, CDR2 FQNNGV. The V segment lost 5 bases and the J segment 1 base; nucleotides outside the gene matches: 7. CDR3 loop: CASSRPQGRNTEAFF. For the CDR3, the DNA is TGTGCCAGCAGCCGCCCACAGGGGCGGAACACTGAAGCTTTCTTT.

The V call is TRBV6-1, the J call TRBJ2-3; the D is unclear. The CDR3 is 10 amino acids. Germline loops: CDR1 MNHNS, CDR2 SASEGT. The V end was cut by 11 bases, the J end by 4 bases, with 7 bases between. CDR3 DNA sequence: TGTGCCTGCGGCCCAGATACGCAGTATTTT. Translating it yields CACGPDTQYF.